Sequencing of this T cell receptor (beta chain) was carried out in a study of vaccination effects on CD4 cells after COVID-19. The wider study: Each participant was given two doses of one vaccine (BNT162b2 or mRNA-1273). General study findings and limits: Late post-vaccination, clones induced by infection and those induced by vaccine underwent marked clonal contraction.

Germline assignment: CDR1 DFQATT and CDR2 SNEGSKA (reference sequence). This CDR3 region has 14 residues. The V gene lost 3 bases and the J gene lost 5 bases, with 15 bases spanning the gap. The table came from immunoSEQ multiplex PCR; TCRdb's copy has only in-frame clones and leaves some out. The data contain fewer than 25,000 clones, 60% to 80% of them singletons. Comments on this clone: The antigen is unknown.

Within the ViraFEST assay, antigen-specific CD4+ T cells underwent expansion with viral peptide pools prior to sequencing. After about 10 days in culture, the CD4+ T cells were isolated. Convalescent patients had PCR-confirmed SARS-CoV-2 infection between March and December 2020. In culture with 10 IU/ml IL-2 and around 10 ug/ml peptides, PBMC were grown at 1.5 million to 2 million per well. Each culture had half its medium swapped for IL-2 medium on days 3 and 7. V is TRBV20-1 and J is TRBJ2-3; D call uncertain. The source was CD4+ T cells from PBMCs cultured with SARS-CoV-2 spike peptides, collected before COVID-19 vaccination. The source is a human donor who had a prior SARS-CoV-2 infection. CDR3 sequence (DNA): TGCAGTGCTAGTCCGATCGGCGCGTTAGATACGCAGTATTTT. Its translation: CSASPIGALDTQYF.